One and the same sample provided the 28 T cell receptor beta chains below, sequenced in a study of CD8+CD57+ T cells in acquired aplastic anemia. The template used for profiling TCR beta VDJ and CDR3 was genomic DNA. TCRdb fed the reads into MiXCR, producing one record per CDR3 protein. The sample shows approximately 200,000 distinct CDR3 sequences, approximately 49% of them seen only once. The source material was sorted CD4+, CD8+, or CD8+CD57+ T cells (not recorded which) from PBMCs. The receptors shown here come from a human donor in good health, serving as a control.

This clonotype appeared a few times. This sequence joins TRBV20-1 and TRBJ2-7; the D gene is possibly TRBD2 (5 bases). This CDR3 has 11 amino acids. Deletions cut 2 bases from V and 3 bases from J, with 5 bases between. Germline CDR1 DFQATT, CDR2 SNEGSKA (reference sequence). The CDR3 here is CSARRDYEQYF. The CDR3 DNA reads TGCAGTGCTAGACGGGACTACGAGCAGTACTTC.

The genes are TRBV10-3 and TRBJ2-3; no definite D call. Per the germline V gene, CDR1 is ENHRY and CDR2 is SYGVKD. V was pared by 4 bases and J by 4 bases, with 6 bases between. The CDR3 is made up of 12 amino acids. CDR3 amino acids: CAISVGADTQYF. The CDR3 nucleotides are TGTGCCATCAGTGTTGGGGCAGATACGCAGTATTTT.

The rearrangement links TRBV20-1 to TRBJ1-4; TRBD1 is a possible D gene (6 bases). CDR1 and CDR2 from the germline V gene are DFQATT and SNEGSKA (reference sequence). Trimming removed 3 bases at V and 7 bases at J, with 15 bases between. The CDR3 is 14 amino acids. The CDR3 loop reads CSARGGGPGEKLFF. The CDR3 DNA reads as TGCAGTGCTAGGGGCGGGGGGCCTGGTGAAAAACTGTTTTTT.

V is TRBV5-1 and J is TRBJ2-5; 9 bases map to TRBD1. This CDR3 region has 16 residues. The junction had 10 bases not matched to a gene; V was cut back by 2 bases and J by 5 bases. The germline CDR1 and CDR2 sequences are SGHRS and YFSETQ. CDR3 sequence (DNA): TGCGCCAGCAGCTTTAACGGGGGACAGGGAACGGAGACCCAGTACTTC. Translated: CASSFNGGQGTETQYF.

Only a few counts were recorded for this clonotype. A much larger clonotype is one base distant, so this may be a read error. The V call is TRBV4-1, the J call TRBJ1-4; D unresolved. The CDR3 is 13 residues long. The germline gives CDR1 MGHRA, CDR2 YSYEKL. V was clipped by 6 bases and J by 5 bases, with 10 bases between them. The CDR3, as DNA: TGCGCCAGCAGACGATCAGAGAATGAAAAACTGTTTTTT. It encodes CASRRSENEKLFF.

The chain employs TRBV2 and TRBJ2-3; D perhaps matches TRBD1 (6 bases). The CDR3 covers 18 residues. The ends were cut back, 3 bases at V and 2 bases at J, with 21 bases in the middle. Germline-derived CDR1 and CDR2 are SNHLY and FYNNEI. DNA of the CDR3: TGTGCCAGCAGTGACAAGGGGGATGACTATGGCTACACAGATACGCAGTATTTT. Its translation is CASSDKGDDYGYTDTQYF.

The J gene is TRBJ2-7, the V gene TRBV19; weak D call: TRBD2 (6 bases). The CDR3 contains 16 residues. Between the trimmed V and J ends, which lost 3 bases and 2 bases, there was a span of 17 bases. Germline CDR1 LNHDA, CDR2 SQIVND (reference sequence). CDR3 in DNA: TGTGCCAGTAGTATTCGGGACTCACAGCCGACCTACGAGCAGTACTTC. It yields the protein CASSIRDSQPTYEQYF.

The chain has TRBV7-2 and TRBJ2-7; D unclear. This CDR3 region has 12 residues. Germline CDR1 and CDR2: SGHTA and FQGNSA. V lost 3 bases and J 5 bases, leaving 8 bases between the germline ends. The CDR3 DNA follows: TGTGCCAGCAGCTTCCACAGCCACGAGCAGTACTTC. Translated, it gives CASSFHSHEQYF.

The V call is TRBV20-1, the J call TRBJ1-2; D ambiguous. Germline-derived CDR1 and CDR2 are DFQATT and SNEGSKA (reference sequence). Trimming left V 5 bases short and J 3 bases short, with 13 bases between. This CDR3 spans 13 amino acids. CDR3 in DNA: TGCAGTGCTCGGGCAGCTGCTGACTATGGCTACACCTTC. As protein: CSARAAADYGYTF.

The chain recombines TRBV10-1 with TRBJ1-6; D is possibly TRBD1 (5 bases). Trimming took 8 bases from V and 12 from J, leaving 26 bases between them. CDR1 WNHNN and CDR2 SYGVQD come from the germline V gene (reference sequence). The CDR3 sequence is 16 residues long. Here the CDR3 reads CASGPMGQHIRLPLHF. The CDR3 coding sequence is TGCGCCAGCGGTCCGATGGGGCAGCATATCAGGTTACCCCTCCACTTT.

The CDR3: CASSLISYEHF. CDR3 DNA sequence: TGTGCCAGCAGTTTAATCAGCTACGAGCATTTT. The chain combines TRBV12-3 or TRBV12-4 with TRBJ1-5; D is unresolved. Trimming cost V 2 bases and J 14 bases, with 10 bases left between them. The CDR3 consists of 11 residues.

The chain couples TRBV20-1 to TRBJ2-3, with 9 bases matching TRBD2. Germline CDR1 and CDR2: DFQATT and SNEGSKA (reference sequence). This CDR3 region has 16 residues. Trimming removed 1 base from V and 4 bases from J; junction bases left unmatched: 9. Here the CDR3 DNA reads TGCAGTGCTAGAGCCCGGGCTAGCGGGACCTCAGATACGCAGTATTTT. This translates into CSARARASGTSDTQYF.

The gene calls are TRBV15 and TRBJ1-2; D unresolved. The CDR3 consists of 13 residues. V was pared by 1 base and J by 13 bases, with 16 bases between. Germline assignment: CDR1 LNHNV and CDR2 YYDKDF (reference sequence). The CDR3 spells CATSRVLGPPFTF. The CDR3 bases are TGTGCCACCAGCAGAGTTCTAGGTCCCCCTTTCACCTTC.

This clonotype has just a few counts. The V gene is TRBV12-3 or TRBV12-4, the J gene TRBJ1-6; D ambiguous. The ends were cut back, 2 bases at V and 13 bases at J, with 9 bases in the middle. The CDR3 consists of 12 residues. Here the CDR3 DNA reads TGTGCCAGCAGTTTAAATGCAGCCCCCCTCCACTTT. It specifies CASSLNAAPLHF.

The chain joins TRBV9 to TRBJ2-5; no clear D. The germline gives CDR1 SGDLS, CDR2 YYNGEE. Between the trimmed V and J ends, which lost 4 bases and 5 bases, there was a span of 18 bases. The CDR3 extends over 15 amino acids. The CDR3 bases are TGTGCCAGCAGCCCCTACTCGGGTTTGGGGGAGACCCAGTACTTC. Encoded protein: CASSPYSGLGETQYF.

This clonotype turned up a few times. V gene TRBV19 combines with J gene TRBJ1-5; the D is unclear. This CDR3 region has 9 residues. CDR1 and CDR2 (germline): LNHDA, SQIVND (reference sequence). The germline V and J ends were trimmed by 8 bases and 7 bases, with 3 bases remaining between them. CDR3 bases: TGTGCCAGTGGACAGCCCCAGCATTTT. This codes for CASGQPQHF. Drawing the rest from reference TRBV19 and TRBJ1-5, the complete variable domain is DGGITQSPKYLFRKEGQNVTLSCEQNLNHDAMYWYRQDPGQGLRLIYYSQIVNDFQKGDIAEGYSVSREKKESFPLTVTSAQKNPTAFYLCASGQPQHFGDGTRLSIL.

This clonotype came up once. V is TRBV9 and J is TRBJ2-7; a possible D gene is TRBD1 (6 bases). There are 14 residues in the CDR3. The germline gives CDR1 SGDLS, CDR2 YYNGEE. Trimming shortened V by 0 bases and J by 2 bases, and 9 bases separated the two germline ends. The CDR3, as DNA: TGTGCCAGCAGCGTAGGACAGGAGCCCTACGAGCAGTACTTC. Its translation is CASSVGQEPYEQYF.

This rearrangement joins TRBV19 to TRBJ2-3; 7 nucleotides align to TRBD1. CDR3 length: 14 residues. Germline-derived CDR1 and CDR2 are LNHDA and SQIVND (reference sequence). The V segment lost 7 bases and the J segment 11 bases; nucleotides outside the gene matches: 15. The CDR3 here is CASTGQAGQPQQYF. The CDR3 nucleotides read TGTGCCAGTACAGGACAGGCGGGCCAGCCCCAGCAGTATTTT.

This clonotype was seen a single time. The V call is TRBV19, the J call TRBJ1-1; D gene uncertain. CDR3 length: 14 residues. Per germline, CDR1 LNHDA and CDR2 SQIVND (reference sequence). V lost 3 bases, J lost 2 bases, and 10 bases lay in between. The CDR3 loop reads CASSMTVGNTEAFF. CDR3 in DNA: TGTGCCAGTAGTATGACGGTAGGAAACACTGAAGCTTTCTTT.

The rearrangement links TRBV6-5 to TRBJ1-2; tentative D call: TRBD1 (5 bases). This CDR3 spans 15 amino acids. Trimming took off 6 bases at V and 8 bases at J, with 22 bases between the two ends. Germline values: CDR1 MNHEY, CDR2 SVGAGI. The CDR3 DNA sequence: TGTGCCAGCAGCCGGGCGGGTGGGGTGACAGAAGGCTACACCTTC. Translating it yields CASSRAGGVTEGYTF.

The table lists this clonotype with many counts. V gene TRBV7-8 combines with J gene TRBJ1-1; 10 bases align to TRBD1. Germline V lookup: CDR1 SGHVS, CDR2 FQNEAQ. V was pared by 0 bases and J by 8 bases, with 18 bases of the junction left unmatched. The CDR3 covers 19 residues. CDR3 in DNA: TGTGCCAGCAGCTTAGCGCAAGGTTGGACAGGGGGGGGAGGGGGGGAAGCTTTCTTT. This encodes CASSLAQGWTGGGGGEAFF.

This clonotype was found many times. V usage is TRBV5-1 and J usage is TRBJ1-1; weak D call: TRBD1 (6 bases). The germline V and J ends were trimmed by 1 base and 0 bases, with 13 bases remaining between them. Germline V lookup: CDR1 SGHRS, CDR2 YFSETQ. There are 16 residues in the CDR3. The CDR3 nucleotides read TGCGCCAGCAGCTTGTCCCCACAGGGATTGAACACTGAAGCTTTCTTT. It codes for CASSLSPQGLNTEAFF. Using reference TRBV5-1 and TRBJ1-1 for the parts outside the CDR3, the full variable domain is KAGVTQTPRYLIKTRGQQVTLSCSPISGHRSVSWYQQTPGQGLQFLFEYFSETQRNKGNFPGRFSGRQFSNSRSEMNVSTLELGDSALYLCASSLSPQGLNTEAFFGQGTRLTVV.

J is TRBJ1-4 and V is TRBV10-2; D might be TRBD1 (5 bases). Deletions cut 8 bases from V and 4 bases from J, with 11 bases between. There are 13 residues in the CDR3. Germline V gene sequence: CDR1 WSHSY, CDR2 SAAADI. In DNA form, the CDR3 reads TGCGCCAGCTCCGGACAAAATAATGAAAAACTGTTTTTT. As protein: CASSGQNNEKLFF.

The chain couples TRBV28 to TRBJ2-4; 7 nucleotides align to TRBD1. J gave up 8 bases and V 4 bases, and 17 bases lay outside the gene matches. Germline V gene sequence: CDR1 MDHEN, CDR2 SYDVKM. The CDR3 extends over 17 amino acids. DNA for the CDR3: TGTGCCAGCAGTTCATATCGGGTCCAGGGGGAGTGGTACATTCAGTACTTC. Translated: CASSSYRVQGEWYIQYF.

This clonotype was counted a single time. The CDR3 coding sequence is TGTGCCAGCAGCTTGGGGGGTAGGTGGGAAAAATGGGAGACCCAGTACTTC. It encodes CASSLGGRWEKWETQYF. The chain is built from TRBV11-3 and TRBJ2-5, with a tentative D call TRBD2 (6 bases). This CDR3 spans 17 amino acids. The germline gives CDR1 SGHNT, CDR2 YENEEA. Trimming removed 3 bases at V and 5 bases at J, with 22 bases between.

The rearrangement uses TRBV20-1 and TRBJ1-2; D uncertain. In germline, CDR1 is DFQATT, CDR2 SNEGSKA (reference sequence). Trimming removed 6 bases from V and 3 bases from J, with 11 bases in between. This CDR3 has 12 residues. CDR3 loop: CSAGQSDYGYTF. CDR3 DNA: TGCAGTGCGGGCCAGTCGGACTATGGCTACACCTTC.

The CDR3 region is CVVEIIAGSLNTEAFF. Here the CDR3 DNA reads TGTGTTGTCGAGATTATAGCAGGCAGCCTGAACACTGAAGCTTTCTTT. V gene TRBV7-8 combines with J gene TRBJ1-1, with unresolved D. Germline lookup yields CDR1 SGHVS and CDR2 FQNEAQ. CDR3 length: 16 residues.

The chain is built from TRBV20-1 and TRBJ1-1; tentatively, D is TRBD1 (6 bases). Deletions cut 0 bases from V and 4 bases from J, with 15 bases between. The CDR3 has 15 amino acids. Germline V gene lookup returns CDR1 DFQATT and CDR2 SNEGSKA (reference sequence). The CDR3 spells CSARDPGAPGTEAFF. CDR3 DNA: TGCAGTGCTAGAGATCCGGGGGCGCCGGGCACTGAAGCTTTCTTT.